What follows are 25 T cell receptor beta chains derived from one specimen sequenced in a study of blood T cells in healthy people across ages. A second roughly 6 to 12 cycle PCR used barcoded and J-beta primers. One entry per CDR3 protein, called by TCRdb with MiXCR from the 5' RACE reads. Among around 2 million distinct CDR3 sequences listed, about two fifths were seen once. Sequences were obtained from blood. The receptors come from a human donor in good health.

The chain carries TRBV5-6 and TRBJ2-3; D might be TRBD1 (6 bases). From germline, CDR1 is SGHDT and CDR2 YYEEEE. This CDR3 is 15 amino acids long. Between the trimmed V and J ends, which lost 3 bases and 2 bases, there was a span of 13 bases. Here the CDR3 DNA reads TGTGCCAGCAGCTCCGATACAGGGATCACAGATACGCAGTATTTT. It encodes CASSSDTGITDTQYF.

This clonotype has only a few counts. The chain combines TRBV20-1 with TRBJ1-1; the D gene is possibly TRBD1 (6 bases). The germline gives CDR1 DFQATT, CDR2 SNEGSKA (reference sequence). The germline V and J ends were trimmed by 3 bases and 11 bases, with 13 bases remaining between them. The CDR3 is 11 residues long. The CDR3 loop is CSARYGQTAFF. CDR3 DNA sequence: TGCAGTGCTAGGTACGGACAGACGGCTTTCTTT.

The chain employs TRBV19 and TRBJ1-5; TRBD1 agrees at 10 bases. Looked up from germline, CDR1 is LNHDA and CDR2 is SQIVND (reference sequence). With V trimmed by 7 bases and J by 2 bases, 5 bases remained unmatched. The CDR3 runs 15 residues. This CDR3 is CASTPGTGGNQPQHF. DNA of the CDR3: TGTGCCAGTACTCCCGGGACAGGGGGCAATCAGCCCCAGCATTTT.

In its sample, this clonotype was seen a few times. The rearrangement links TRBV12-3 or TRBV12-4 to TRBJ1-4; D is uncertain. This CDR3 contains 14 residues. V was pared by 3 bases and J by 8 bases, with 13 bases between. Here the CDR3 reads CASSFTLGAEKLFF. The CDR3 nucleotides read TGTGCCAGCAGTTTCACCCTTGGAGCGGAAAAACTGTTTTTT.

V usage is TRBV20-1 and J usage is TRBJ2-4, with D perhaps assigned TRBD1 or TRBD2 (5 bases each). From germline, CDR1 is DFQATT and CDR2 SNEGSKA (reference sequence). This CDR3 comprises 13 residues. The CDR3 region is CSPTQGPKNIQYF. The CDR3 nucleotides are TGCTCCCCAACTCAGGGACCCAAAAACATTCAGTACTTC.

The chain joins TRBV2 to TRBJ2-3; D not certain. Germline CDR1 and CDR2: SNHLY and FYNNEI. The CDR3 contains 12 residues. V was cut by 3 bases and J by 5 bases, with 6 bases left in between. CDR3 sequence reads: CASSDGEDTQYF. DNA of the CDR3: TGTGCCAGCAGTGATGGGGAAGATACGCAGTATTTT. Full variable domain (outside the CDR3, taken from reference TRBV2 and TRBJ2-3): EPEVTQTPSHQVTQMGQEVILRCVPISNHLYFYWYRQILGQKVEFLVSFYNNEISEKSEIFDDQFSVERPDGSNFTLKIRSTKLEDSAMYFCASSDGEDTQYFGPGTRLTVL.

The CDR3 spells CASSHTGWSTDTQYF. The CDR3 bases are TGCGCCAGCAGCCATACAGGGTGGAGCACAGATACGCAGTATTTT. The V gene is TRBV4-3, the J gene TRBJ2-3; TRBD1 is a possible D gene (6 bases). The V end was cut by 3 bases, the J end by 0 bases, with 10 bases between. The CDR3 is 15 amino acids. CDR1 LGHNA and CDR2 YSLEER come from the germline V gene.

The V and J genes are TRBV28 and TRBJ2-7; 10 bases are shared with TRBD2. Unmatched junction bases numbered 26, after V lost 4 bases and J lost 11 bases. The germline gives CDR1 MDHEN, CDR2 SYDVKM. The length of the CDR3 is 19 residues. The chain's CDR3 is CASSSLRLAGENPKRPEYF. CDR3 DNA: TGTGCCAGCAGTTCCTTGCGCCTAGCGGGGGAGAATCCCAAGAGACCGGAGTACTTC.

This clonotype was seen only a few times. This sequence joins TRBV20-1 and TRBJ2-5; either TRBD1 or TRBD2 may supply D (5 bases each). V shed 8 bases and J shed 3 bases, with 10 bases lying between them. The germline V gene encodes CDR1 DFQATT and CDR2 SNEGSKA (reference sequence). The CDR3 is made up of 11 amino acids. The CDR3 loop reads CSWGRKETQYF. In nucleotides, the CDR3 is TGCAGTTGGGGGAGAAAAGAGACCCAGTACTTC.

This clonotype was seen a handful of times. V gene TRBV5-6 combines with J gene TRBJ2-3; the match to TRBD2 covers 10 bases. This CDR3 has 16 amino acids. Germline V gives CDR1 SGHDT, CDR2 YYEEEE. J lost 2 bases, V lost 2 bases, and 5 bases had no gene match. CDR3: CASSFSSGGPTDTQYF. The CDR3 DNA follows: TGTGCCAGCAGCTTCTCTAGCGGGGGCCCCACAGATACGCAGTATTTT.

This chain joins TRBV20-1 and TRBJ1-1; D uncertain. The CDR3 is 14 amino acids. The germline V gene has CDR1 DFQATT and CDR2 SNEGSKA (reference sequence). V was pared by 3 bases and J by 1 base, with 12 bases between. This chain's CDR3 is CSASPGPSNTEAFF. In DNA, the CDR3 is TGCAGTGCTAGCCCCGGCCCCTCGAACACTGAAGCTTTCTTT.

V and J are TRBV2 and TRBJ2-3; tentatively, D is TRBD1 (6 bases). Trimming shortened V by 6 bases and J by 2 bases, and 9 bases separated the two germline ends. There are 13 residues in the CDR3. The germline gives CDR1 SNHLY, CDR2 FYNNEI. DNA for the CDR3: TGTGCCAGCAGGGCAGGGGTCACAGATACGCAGTATTTT. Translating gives CASRAGVTDTQYF.

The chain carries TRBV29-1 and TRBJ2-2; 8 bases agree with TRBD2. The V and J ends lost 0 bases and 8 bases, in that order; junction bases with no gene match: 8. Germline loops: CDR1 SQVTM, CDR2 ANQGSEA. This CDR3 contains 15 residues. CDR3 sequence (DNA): TGCAGCGTTGAAGACCAGCGGGGGCCACGGGGGGAGCTGTTTTTT. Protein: CSVEDQRGPRGELFF.

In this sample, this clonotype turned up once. CDR3 DNA sequence: TGCGCCAGCAGCTACGACAGGAGACCCTACGAGCAGTACTTC. This sequence encodes CASSYDRRPYEQYF. V gene TRBV5-1 combines with J gene TRBJ2-7, with a weak D call TRBD1 (6 bases). The V gene lost 3 bases and the J gene lost 2 bases, with 12 bases spanning the gap. This CDR3 spans 14 amino acids. The germline V gene has CDR1 SGHRS and CDR2 YFSETQ.

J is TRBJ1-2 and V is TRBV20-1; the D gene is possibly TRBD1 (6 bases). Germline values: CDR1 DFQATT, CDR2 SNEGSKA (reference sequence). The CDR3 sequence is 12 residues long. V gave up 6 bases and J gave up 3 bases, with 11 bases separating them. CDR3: CSAWDTDYGYTF. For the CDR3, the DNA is TGCAGTGCATGGGACACCGACTATGGCTACACCTTC.

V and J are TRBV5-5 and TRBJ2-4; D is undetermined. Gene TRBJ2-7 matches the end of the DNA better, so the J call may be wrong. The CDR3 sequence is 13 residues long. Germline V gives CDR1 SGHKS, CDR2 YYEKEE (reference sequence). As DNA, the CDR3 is TGTGCCAGCAGCGTCGTCAGGATTTACGAGCAGTACTTC. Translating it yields CASSVVRIYEQYF.

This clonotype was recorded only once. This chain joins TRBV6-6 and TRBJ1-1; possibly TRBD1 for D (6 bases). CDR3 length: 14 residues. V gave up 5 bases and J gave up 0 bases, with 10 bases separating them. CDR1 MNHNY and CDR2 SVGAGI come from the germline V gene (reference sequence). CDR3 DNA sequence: TGTGCCAGCAGTGGATACAGGGTGAACACTGAAGCTTTCTTT. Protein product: CASSGYRVNTEAFF.

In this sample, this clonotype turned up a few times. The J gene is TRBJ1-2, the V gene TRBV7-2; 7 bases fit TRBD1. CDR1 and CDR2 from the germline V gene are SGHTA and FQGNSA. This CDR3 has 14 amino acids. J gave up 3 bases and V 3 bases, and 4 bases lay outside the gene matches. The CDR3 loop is CASSLTGRDYGYTF. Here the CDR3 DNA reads TGTGCCAGCAGCTTGACAGGGAGGGACTATGGCTACACCTTC.

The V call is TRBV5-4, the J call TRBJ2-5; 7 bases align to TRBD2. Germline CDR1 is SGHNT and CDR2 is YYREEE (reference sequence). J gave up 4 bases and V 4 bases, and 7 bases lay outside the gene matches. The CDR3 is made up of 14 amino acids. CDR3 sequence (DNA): TGTGCCAGCAGCCCGGGGGGTTGGGGAGAGACCCAGTACTTC. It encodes CASSPGGWGETQYF.

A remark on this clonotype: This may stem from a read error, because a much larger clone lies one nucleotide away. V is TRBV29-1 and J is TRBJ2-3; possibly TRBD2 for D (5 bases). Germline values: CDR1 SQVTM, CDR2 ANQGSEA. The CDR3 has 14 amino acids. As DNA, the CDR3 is TGCGGCGTCCGGGGTGATCCCCTCACAGATACGCAGTATTTT. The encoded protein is CGVRGDPLTDTQYF.

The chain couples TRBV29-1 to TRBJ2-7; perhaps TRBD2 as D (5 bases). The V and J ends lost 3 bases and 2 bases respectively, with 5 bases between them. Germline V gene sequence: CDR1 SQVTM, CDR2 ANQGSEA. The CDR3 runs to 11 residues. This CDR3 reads CSVDGTYEQYF. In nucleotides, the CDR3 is TGCAGCGTTGACGGGACCTACGAGCAGTACTTC.

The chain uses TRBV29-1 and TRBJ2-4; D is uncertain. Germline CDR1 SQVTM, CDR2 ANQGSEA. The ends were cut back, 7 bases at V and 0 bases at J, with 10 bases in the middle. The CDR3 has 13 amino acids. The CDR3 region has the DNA TGCAGCGCCGGCCTTCAAGCCAAAAACATTCAGTACTTC. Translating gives CSAGLQAKNIQYF.

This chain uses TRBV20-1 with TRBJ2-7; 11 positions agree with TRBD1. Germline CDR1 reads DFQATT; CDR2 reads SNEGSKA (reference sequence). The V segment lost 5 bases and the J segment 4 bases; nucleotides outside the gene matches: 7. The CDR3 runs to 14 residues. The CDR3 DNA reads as TGCAGTGCTCCCCCGGGACAGGGGGTGTACGAGCAGTACTTC. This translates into CSAPPGQGVYEQYF.

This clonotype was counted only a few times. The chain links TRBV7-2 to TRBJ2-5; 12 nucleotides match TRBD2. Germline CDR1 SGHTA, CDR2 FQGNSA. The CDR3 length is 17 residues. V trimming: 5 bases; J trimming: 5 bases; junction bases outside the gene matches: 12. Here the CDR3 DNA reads TGTGCCAGCAGCCAGACTAGCGGGGGTTGGGGGGTGGAGACCCAGTACTTC. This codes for CASSQTSGGWGVETQYF. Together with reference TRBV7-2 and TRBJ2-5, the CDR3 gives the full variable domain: GAGVSQSPSNKVTEKGKDVELRCDPISGHTALYWYRQSLGQGLEFLIYFQGNSAPDKSGLPSDRFSAERTGGSVSTLTIQRTQQEDSAVYLCASSQTSGGWGVETQYFGPGTRLLVL.

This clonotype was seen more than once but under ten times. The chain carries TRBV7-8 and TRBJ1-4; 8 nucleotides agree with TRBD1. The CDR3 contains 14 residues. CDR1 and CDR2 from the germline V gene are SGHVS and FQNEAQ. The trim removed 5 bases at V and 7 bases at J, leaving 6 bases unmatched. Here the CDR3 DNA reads TGTGCCAGCAGCCAGGACAGGGAAAGTGAAAAACTGTTTTTT. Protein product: CASSQDRESEKLFF. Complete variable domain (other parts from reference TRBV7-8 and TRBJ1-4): GAGVSQSPRYKVAKRGQDVALRCDPISGHVSLFWYQQALGQGPEFLTYFQNEAQLDKSGLPSDRFFAERPEGSVSTLKIQRTQQEDSAVYLCASSQDRESEKLFFGSGTQLSVL.